One sample yielded the 20 T cell receptor beta chains listed below, sequenced in a study of blood T cells in healthy people across ages. Through a sample-barcoded 5' primer and a J-beta primer mix, a second PCR was run for roughly 6 to 11 cycles. Using its own MiXCR run on the 5' RACE reads, TCRdb lists one record per CDR3 protein. The sample consists of 850,000 to 950,000 distinct CDR3 sequences, roughly 26% of them appearing once. The sequenced sample consisted of blood. These receptors were collected from a woman older than 75 in good health.

Many counts were recorded for this clonotype. This sequence joins TRBV2 and TRBJ2-7; 9 positions match TRBD1. There are 15 residues in the CDR3. Germline V CDR1 and CDR2: SNHLY, FYNNEI. The trim removed 5 bases at V and 7 bases at J, leaving 12 bases unmatched. The CDR3 region has the DNA TGTGCCAGCAGTCTGGGGGGGACAGGGATGTCGGAGCAGTACTTC. This encodes CASSLGGTGMSEQYF. Supplemented by reference TRBV2 and TRBJ2-7, the full variable domain reads EPEVTQTPSHQVTQMGQEVILRCVPISNHLYFYWYRQILGQKVEFLVSFYNNEISEKSEIFDDQFSVERPDGSNFTLKIRSTKLEDSAMYFCASSLGGTGMSEQYFGPGTRLTVT.

This clonotype was seen a single time. This may be a read error: a much more frequent sequence differs by one nucleotide. The chain uses TRBV7-2 and TRBJ1-2, with D unresolved. This CDR3 has 15 residues. Germline loops: CDR1 SGHTA, CDR2 FQGNSA. The CDR3, as DNA: TGTGCCGGCAGCCCCCTGGGAGGGAGAGCCTATGGCTACACCTTC. Encoded protein: CAGSPLGGRAYGYTF.

This clonotype was recorded a few times. The gene calls are TRBV5-1 and TRBJ1-1; D is unclear. This CDR3 region has 16 residues. Deletions cut 4 bases from V and 1 base from J, with 17 bases between. Per the germline V gene, CDR1 is SGHRS and CDR2 is YFSETQ. The CDR3 bases are TGCGCCAGCAGCCCCCCAAATAGCGGGAGGAACACTGAAGCTTTCTTT. Protein product: CASSPPNSGRNTEAFF.

This clonotype was observed many times. The chain recombines TRBV18 with TRBJ2-4; D assignment may be TRBD1 or TRBD2 (5 bases each). The germline V gene has CDR1 KGHSH and CDR2 LQKENI. CDR3 size: 15 residues. V was cut by 7 bases and J by 1 base, with 14 bases left in between. The CDR3 DNA sequence: TGTGCCAGCTTCACCACCTGGGGGGCCAAAAACATTCAGTACTTC. It codes for CASFTTWGAKNIQYF.

This clonotype showed up just a few times. This sequence joins TRBV5-1 and TRBJ1-6; no firm D call. Trimming pared 6 bases from V and 7 bases from J, leaving 11 bases between. The germline CDR1 and CDR2 sequences are SGHRS and YFSETQ. The CDR3 runs to 13 residues. The CDR3 loop is CASTSRENSPLHF. CDR3 nucleotides: TGCGCCAGCACCTCGAGGGAGAATTCACCCCTCCACTTT.

This clonotype was seen only a few times. The V gene is TRBV2, the J gene TRBJ1-1; D gene uncertain. Deletions cut 4 bases from V and 1 base from J, with 13 bases between. The V gene's germline CDR1 is SNHLY and CDR2 FYNNEI. The CDR3 covers 15 residues. The CDR3 loop reads CASSGRGSRNTEAFF. The CDR3 nucleotides read TGTGCCAGCAGTGGCCGAGGCTCCCGGAACACTGAAGCTTTCTTT.

About this clonotype itself: Being one base from a much bigger clone, this may be a read error. The gene calls are TRBV12-3 or TRBV12-4 and TRBJ2-3; maybe TRBD1 (6 bases). CDR3 length: 15 amino acids. CDR3 DNA: TGTGCCAGCAGTGTAGGGACACCGGACGCAGATACGGAGTATTTT. It specifies CASSVGTPDADTEYF.

In this sample, this clonotype turned up many times. Here the CDR3 reads CASSTGQGLSYEQYF. The CDR3 nucleotides read TGCGCCAGCAGCACGGGACAGGGTCTTTCCTACGAGCAGTACTTC. The V gene is TRBV5-1, the J gene TRBJ2-7, with 9 bases lining up with TRBD1. The CDR3 covers 15 residues. Germline V gives CDR1 SGHRS, CDR2 YFSETQ. V lost 4 bases, J lost 1 base, and 6 bases stayed unmatched.

This clonotype occurred many times. The chain carries TRBV12-3 or TRBV12-4 and TRBJ2-5, with a possible D match to TRBD1 (6 bases). Trimming pared 5 bases from V and 5 bases from J, leaving 18 bases between. The CDR3 spans 15 residues. The CDR3 is CASSPTQGFGETQYF. For the CDR3, the DNA is TGTGCCAGCAGTCCTACGCAGGGGTTCGGGGAGACCCAGTACTTC.

This chain links TRBV7-2 with TRBJ2-5; D is tentatively TRBD1 or TRBD2 (5 bases each). V was pared by 5 bases and J by 11 bases, with 21 bases between. The CDR3 has 14 amino acids. Germline CDR1 SGHTA, CDR2 FQGNSA. CDR3 loop: CASSLGGVRAEQYF. CDR3 in DNA: TGTGCCAGCAGCCTTGGGGGAGTGAGGGCGGAGCAGTACTTC.

This clonotype was observed many times. The rearrangement joins TRBV6-1 to TRBJ2-3; D unclear. The CDR3 totals 14 residues. With 5 bases removed from V and 0 bases from J, the gap between germline ends came to 9 bases. The germline gives CDR1 MNHNS, CDR2 SASEGT. The DNA of the CDR3 is TGTGCCAGCAGTAAGCACCATAGCACAGATACGCAGTATTTT. It yields the protein CASSKHHSTDTQYF.

This clonotype has just a few counts. The rearrangement uses TRBV6-2 or TRBV6-3 and TRBJ1-5, with D tentatively TRBD1 (5 bases). The germline CDR1 and CDR2 sequences are MNHEY and SVGEGT. V lost 8 bases and J 5 bases, leaving 16 bases between the germline ends. The CDR3 totals 14 residues. The CDR3 coding sequence is TGTGCCAGCGCCAAGGGACCCTGGGATCAGCCCCAGCATTTT. Translation gives CASAKGPWDQPQHF.

At least ten counts were recorded for this clonotype. This chain connects TRBV20-1 to TRBJ2-5; 11 bases align to TRBD2. V shed 0 bases, J shed 4 bases, and the junction held 10 bases outside the gene matches. The CDR3 sequence is 17 residues long. CDR1 DFQATT and CDR2 SNEGSKA come from the germline V gene (reference sequence). CDR3 sequence: CSARDRLLAGAGETQYF. DNA of the CDR3: TGCAGTGCTAGAGACCGCCTACTAGCGGGGGCCGGAGAGACCCAGTACTTC.

CDR3: CASSPALGGITAEAFF. CDR3 nucleotide sequence: TGTGCCAGCTCACCAGCTTTGGGTGGCATCACTGCTGAAGCTTTCTTT. The chain employs TRBV18 and TRBJ1-1, with D uncertain. The germline V and J ends were trimmed by 2 bases and 6 bases, with 19 bases remaining between them. Germline lookup yields CDR1 KGHSH and CDR2 LQKENI. The CDR3 runs to 16 residues.

The chain couples TRBV7-2 to TRBJ1-4, with D perhaps TRBD1 (6 bases). The germline gives CDR1 SGHTA, CDR2 FQGNSA. The CDR3 is made up of 15 amino acids. Trimming took off 3 bases at V and 7 bases at J, with 15 bases between the two ends. The CDR3 region is CASSLGGGGSEKLFF. CDR3 sequence (DNA): TGTGCCAGCAGCTTGGGTGGAGGGGGTAGTGAAAAACTGTTTTTT.

This chain connects TRBV7-2 to TRBJ2-1; TRBD2 matches at 10 bases. V lost 3 bases, J lost 6 bases, and 5 bases stayed unmatched. Germline lookup yields CDR1 SGHTA and CDR2 FQGNSA. The length of the CDR3 is 15 residues. CDR3 loop: CASSFVSGGPNEQFF. The DNA for the CDR3 is TGTGCCAGCAGCTTCGTTAGCGGGGGGCCCAATGAGCAGTTCTTC.

This sequence joins TRBV7-9 and TRBJ1-2; TRBD1 aligns across 8 bases. The junction had 7 bases not matched to a gene; V was cut back by 2 bases and J by 8 bases. CDR3 length: 14 amino acids. Per the germline V gene, CDR1 is SEHNR and CDR2 is FQNEAQ (reference sequence). The CDR3 DNA follows: TGTGCCAGCAGCTTACCGGCAGGGGGCGGGGGCTACACCTTC. Its translation: CASSLPAGGGGYTF.

This clonotype was seen repeatedly, ten times or more. The chain has TRBV4-2 and TRBJ2-1; D possibly corresponds to TRBD2 (6 bases). Germline V lookup: CDR1 LGHNA, CDR2 YNFKEQ. This CDR3 contains 15 residues. Trimming left V 0 bases short and J 6 bases short, with 12 bases between. The CDR3 protein is CASSQDRTSFNEQFF. The CDR3 DNA sequence: TGTGCCAGCAGCCAAGATCGCACTAGCTTCAATGAGCAGTTCTTC.

Many counts were recorded for this clonotype. The rearrangement uses TRBV6-1 and TRBJ2-3, with 7 bases that match TRBD1. The CDR3 length is 18 residues. The junction had 17 bases not matched to a gene; V was cut back by 6 bases and J by 2 bases. CDR1 MNHNS and CDR2 SASEGT come from the germline V gene. CDR3 in amino acids: CASSVTGLYPLNTDTQYF. Here the CDR3 DNA reads TGTGCCAGCAGCGTGACAGGGCTTTATCCGCTGAACACAGATACGCAGTATTTT.

This clonotype was recorded a few times. V gene TRBV20-1 combines with J gene TRBJ2-3, with a possible D match to TRBD2 (5 bases). Germline lookup yields CDR1 DFQATT and CDR2 SNEGSKA (reference sequence). The CDR3 has 16 residues. V was trimmed by 0 bases and J by 4 bases, leaving 17 bases between them. CDR3 sequence (DNA): TGCAGTGCTAGAGATAGGACTGGGTTGCTGGCAGATACGCAGTATTTT. This codes for CSARDRTGLLADTQYF.